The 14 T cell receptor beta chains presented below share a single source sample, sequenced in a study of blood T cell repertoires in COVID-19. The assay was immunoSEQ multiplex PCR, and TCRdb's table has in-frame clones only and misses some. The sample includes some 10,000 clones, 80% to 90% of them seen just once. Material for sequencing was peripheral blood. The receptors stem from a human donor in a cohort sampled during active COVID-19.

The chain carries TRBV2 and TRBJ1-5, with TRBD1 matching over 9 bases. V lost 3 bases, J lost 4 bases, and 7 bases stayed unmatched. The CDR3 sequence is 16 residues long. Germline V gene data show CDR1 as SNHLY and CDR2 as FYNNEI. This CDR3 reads CASSDPGQGLNQPQHF. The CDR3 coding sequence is TGTGCCAGCAGTGACCCGGGACAGGGTTTGAATCAGCCCCAGCATTTT.

DNA of the CDR3: TGTGCCAGCAGCCAAGACGACAAGAGGACCCAGTACTTC. Protein product: CASSQDDKRTQYF. The rearrangement joins TRBV3-1 (or the pseudogene TRBV3-2) to TRBJ2-5; no firm D call. This CDR3 contains 13 residues. The germline V gene encodes CDR1 LGHDT and CDR2 YNNKEL (reference sequence). The V end was cut by 0 bases, the J end by 7 bases, with 9 bases between.

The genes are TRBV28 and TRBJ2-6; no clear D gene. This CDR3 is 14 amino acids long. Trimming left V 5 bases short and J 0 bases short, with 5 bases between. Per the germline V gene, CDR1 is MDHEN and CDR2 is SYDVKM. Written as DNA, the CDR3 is TGTGCCAGCAGTGGGCACTCTGGGGCCAACGTCCTGACTTTC. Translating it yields CASSGHSGANVLTF.

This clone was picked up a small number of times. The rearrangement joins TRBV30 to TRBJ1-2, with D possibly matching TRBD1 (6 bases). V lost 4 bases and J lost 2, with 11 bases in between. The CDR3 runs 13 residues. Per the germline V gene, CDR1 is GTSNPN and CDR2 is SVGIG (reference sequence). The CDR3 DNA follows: TGTGCCTGGACAGGGGTGGCGAACTATGGCTACACCTTC. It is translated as CAWTGVANYGYTF.

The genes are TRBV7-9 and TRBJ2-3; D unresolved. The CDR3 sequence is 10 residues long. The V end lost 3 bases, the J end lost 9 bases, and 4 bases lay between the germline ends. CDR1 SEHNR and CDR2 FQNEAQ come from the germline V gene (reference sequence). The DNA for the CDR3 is TGTGCCAGCAGCTTTGGCACGCAGTATTTT. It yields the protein CASSFGTQYF.

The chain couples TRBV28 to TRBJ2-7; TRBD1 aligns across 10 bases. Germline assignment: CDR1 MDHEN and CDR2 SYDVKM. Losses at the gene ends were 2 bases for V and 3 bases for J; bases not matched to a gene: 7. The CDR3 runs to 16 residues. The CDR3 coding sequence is TGTGCCAGCAGTTTAGGATTCCGGGACAGGGGCTACGAGCAGTACTTC. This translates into CASSLGFRDRGYEQYF.

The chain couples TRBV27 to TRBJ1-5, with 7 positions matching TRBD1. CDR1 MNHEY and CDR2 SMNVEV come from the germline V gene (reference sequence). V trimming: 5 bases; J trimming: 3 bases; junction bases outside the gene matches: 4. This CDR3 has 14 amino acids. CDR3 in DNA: TGTGCCAGCAGTCAAGGGGGCTACAATCAGCCCCAGCATTTT. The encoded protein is CASSQGGYNQPQHF.

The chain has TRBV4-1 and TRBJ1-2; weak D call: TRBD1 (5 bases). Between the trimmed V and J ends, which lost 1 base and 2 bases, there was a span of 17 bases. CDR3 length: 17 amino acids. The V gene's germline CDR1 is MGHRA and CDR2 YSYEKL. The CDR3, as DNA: TGCGCCAGCAGCCAAGTTCGGGGGGACTTGGGGAACTATGGCTACACCTTC. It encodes CASSQVRGDLGNYGYTF.

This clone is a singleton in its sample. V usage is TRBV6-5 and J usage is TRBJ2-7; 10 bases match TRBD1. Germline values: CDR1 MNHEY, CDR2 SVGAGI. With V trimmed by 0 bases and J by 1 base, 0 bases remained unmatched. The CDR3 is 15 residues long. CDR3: CASSYSDRGSYEQYF. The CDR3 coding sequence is TGTGCCAGCAGTTACTCGGACAGGGGGTCCTACGAGCAGTACTTC.

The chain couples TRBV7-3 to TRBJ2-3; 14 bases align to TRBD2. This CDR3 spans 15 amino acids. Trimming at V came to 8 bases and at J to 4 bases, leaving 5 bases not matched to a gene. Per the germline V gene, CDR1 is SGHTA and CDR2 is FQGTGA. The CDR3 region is CASGLAGGLSDTQYF. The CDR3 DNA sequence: TGTGCCAGCGGACTAGCGGGGGGATTGTCAGATACGCAGTATTTT.

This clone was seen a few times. The CDR3 DNA sequence: TGTGCCATCAGTGAAGGGACAGGGCTCTACAATGAGCAGTTCTTC. Translation gives CAISEGTGLYNEQFF. The V and J genes are TRBV10-3 and TRBJ2-1; TRBD1 aligns across 9 bases. This CDR3 has 15 residues. With 3 bases clipped from V and 3 bases from J, the junction kept 3 bases outside the gene matches. In germline, CDR1 is ENHRY, CDR2 SYGVKD.

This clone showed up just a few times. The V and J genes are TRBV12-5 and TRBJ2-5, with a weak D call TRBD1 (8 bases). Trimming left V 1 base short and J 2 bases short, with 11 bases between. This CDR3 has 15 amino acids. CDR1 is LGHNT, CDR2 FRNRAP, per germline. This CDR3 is CASGLDRGGQETQYF. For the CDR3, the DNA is TGTGCTAGTGGTTTGGACAGGGGGGGACAAGAGACCCAGTACTTC.

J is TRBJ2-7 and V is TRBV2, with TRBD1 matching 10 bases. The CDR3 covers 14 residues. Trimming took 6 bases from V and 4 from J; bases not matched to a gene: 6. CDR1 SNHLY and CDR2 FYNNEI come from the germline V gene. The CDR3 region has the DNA TGTGCCAGCAGATCGACAGGGGGCATGTACGAGCAGTACTTC. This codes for CASRSTGGMYEQYF.

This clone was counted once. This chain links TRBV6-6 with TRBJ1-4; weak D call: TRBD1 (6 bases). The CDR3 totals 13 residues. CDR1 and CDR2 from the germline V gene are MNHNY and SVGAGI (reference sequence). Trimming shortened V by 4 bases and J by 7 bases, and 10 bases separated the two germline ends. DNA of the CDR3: TGTGCCAGCAGTTTACAGGACAGTGAAAAACTGTTTTTT. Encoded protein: CASSLQDSEKLFF.